This T cell receptor (beta chain) was identified during a study of graft-versus-host responses after intestinal transplantation. Graft samples were processed, releasing intraepithelial and lamina propria lymphocytes. The table came from immunoSEQ multiplex PCR; TCRdb's copy has only in-frame clones and leaves some out. The data hold about 8,400 clones, with 74% observed a single time. This CDR3 region has 14 residues. Trimming took 9 bases from V and 5 from J, leaving 17 bases between them. Germline-derived CDR1 and CDR2 are MNHNY and SVGAGI (reference sequence). The origin of this receptor is a human patient who received an intestinal transplant, so some T cells may come from the graft donor. The J gene is TRBJ2-1, the V gene TRBV6-6; perhaps D is TRBD1 or TRBD2 (5 bases each). The sample here was ileum tissue, taken around 530 days after intestinal transplant. The chain's CDR3 is CASATGRLDNEQFF. CDR3 DNA sequence: TGTGCCAGTGCCACGGGACGGCTCGACAATGAGCAGTTCTTC.